This TCR beta chain was sequenced for a study of T cells in Graves' hyperthyroidism and ophthalmopathy (dated by TCRdb to about 2019). In the study overall: Peripheral blood was sampled at the time of initial diagnosis, prior to any treatment. To identify distinguishing TCR V-J signatures, a discovery cohort of some 100 patients was used, comprising some 43 with Graves' ophthalmopathy and 57 with stable Graves' hyperthyroidism. Prospective prediction of ophthalmopathy was tested in an independent validation cohort consisting of some 19 hyperthyroidism patients and approximately 16 patients who later progressed to ophthalmopathy. For training and testing, the roughly 97 patients in the discovery cohort were randomly divided in a 7:3 ratio. In addition, the study compared T-cell repertoires in thyroid tissue and in blood from six Graves' hyperthyroidism patients. Following sampling, methimazole starting at 30 mg daily was given to hyperthyroidism patients, and high-dose intravenous methylprednisolone was given to ophthalmopathy patients. The paper describes TCR Vbeta CDR3 sequencing of 140 or so peripheral blood samples, made up of around 41 ophthalmopathy patients, roughly 72 hyperthyroidism patients and 17 progressor patients. Points the paper makes about the study in general: A model built on a 13 V-J signature distinguished ophthalmopathy from stable hyperthyroidism, reaching roughly 88% sensitivity and under 84% specificity in cross-validation and 80%/75% in testing. Sample size was not statistically predetermined, and blinding of investigators to group allocation was not performed. Most expanded thyroid clonotypes (frequency above 0.001) were also detected in blood, suggesting blood repertoires may reflect thyroid immune responses. In validation, the model predicted progression to ophthalmopathy with around 71% sensitivity and 72% to 75% specificity, a median of 6.5 months before onset.

In the ophthalmopathy patients, disease was moderately to severely active, with a Clinical Activity Score of 3 or more, a NOSPECS grade of 4 or more, and a duration of less than 3 months. Patients with uncontrolled infections, other autoimmune diseases, pregnancy or lactation were excluded. Clinical symptoms, serum thyroxine and TRAb, thyroid ultrasound, and orbital computed tomography formed the basis for the diagnoses. PBMCs were isolated from around 10 ml of fresh peripheral blood by Ficoll-Paque density gradient centrifugation. Trizol reagent was used to extract total RNA, and RNA quality was then checked on an Agilent 2100 Bioanalyzer. Many counts were recorded for this clonotype. The antigen it recognizes is unknown. No base-level quality is on record; no much larger clone is a single base apart. Germline trimming amounts to 1 base on V and 10 bases on J, with 10 as the count of junction bases outside the gene matches. Its CDR3 holds 17 amino acids, cysteine through phenylalanine. Only the CDR3 portion is preserved as DNA: 51 bases, with reading frame beginning at the first base.

The TCR beta CDR3 regions were amplified from RNA transcripts. The first round of RT-PCR for the TCR CDR3 was performed with the HTBI primer set and the Qiagen OneStep RT-PCR kit. The libraries were constructed in a second round of multiplex PCR and then size-selected and purified. Libraries were sequenced paired-end with 100 bp reads on an Illumina HiSeq2000. From the authors' description of their analysis: SOAPnuke was used to process the raw data, throwing out any read that contained adapters or uncalled bases, had a mean Phred below 15, or lacked an exact constant-primer or identifier match. COPE v1.2.5 was used to merge the high-quality paired reads, and each unique nucleotide sequence was defined as a clonotype. MiTCR v1.1 was used to align the clonotypes against IMGT TRBV, TRBD and TRBJ reference segments. The analysis was restricted to V-J combinations with a frequency above 0.0001, which together covered about 99% of the repertoires. A TCS score was defined as the ratio of F50 (clonal expansion) to E x V (chaos), with BLOSUM62-based TCRdist applied between CDR3 peptides within each V-J. Welch's t-statistics and random forest reduced several hundred V-J features to roughly 13, which were used in a naive Bayes classifier (R e1071). In-frame beta chains were kept once TCRdb had trimmed the public reads at Q25 with fastp and called clones with MiXCR. Entries that share a CDR3 protein sequence are merged under the most common genes and DNA. TCRdb, not the authors, supplied the V and J calls. The table for this sample lists almost 500,000 distinct CDR3 sequences; about 20% of them were counted only once. About 53% of the sample is in the top ten clones.

Input material: blood. The rearranged chain carries TRBV12-3 or TRBV12-4 and TRBJ2-1; TRBD2 agrees with 13 junctional bases. This TCR derives from a woman in her 70s with Graves' ophthalmopathy. At the DNA level, the sequence is TGTGCCAGCAGTTTAGTCAGGGGACTGGGACTAGCGGGGGAGCAGTTCTTC. It translates as CASSLVRGLGLAGEQFF.